The clone carrying this T cell receptor beta chain was seen only a few times. What it binds is not known. This sample stems from a study of post-analysis software for immune sequencing data. Study conclusions and caveats: Normalized Chao1 diversity was significantly lower in multiple sclerosis patients than in controls. Patients showed TRBV5-6, TRBV5-1 and TRBV20-1 among five TRBV segments more frequent than in controls.

The CDR3 spans 14 residues. V lost 5 bases, J lost 1 base, and 4 bases stayed unmatched. The germline CDR1 and CDR2 sequences are WSHSY and SAAADI. cDNA libraries for TCR beta contained unique molecular identifiers. Via MiXCR, TCRdb re-called the PCR reads, giving one row per CDR3 protein. The sample lists roughly 540,000 distinct CDR3 sequences; approximately 34% were seen once. The sample was blood. The V and J genes are TRBV10-2 and TRBJ2-5; 7 bases map to TRBD2. The receptor comes from a girl between 2 and 17 years old with multiple sclerosis. The CDR3 here is CASSPLAIQETQYF. Here the CDR3 DNA reads TGCGCCAGCAGTCCACTAGCGATCCAAGAGACCCAGTACTTC.